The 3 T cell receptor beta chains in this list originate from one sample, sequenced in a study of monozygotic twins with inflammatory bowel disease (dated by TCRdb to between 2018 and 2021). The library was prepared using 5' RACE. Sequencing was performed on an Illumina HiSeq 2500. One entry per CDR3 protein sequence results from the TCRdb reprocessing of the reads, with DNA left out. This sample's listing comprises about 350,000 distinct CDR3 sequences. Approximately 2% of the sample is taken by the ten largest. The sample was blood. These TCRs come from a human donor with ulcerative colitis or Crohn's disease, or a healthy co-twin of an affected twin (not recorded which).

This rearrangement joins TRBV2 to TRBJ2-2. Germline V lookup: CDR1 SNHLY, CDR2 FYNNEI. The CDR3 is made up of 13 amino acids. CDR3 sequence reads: CASIVLNTGELFF. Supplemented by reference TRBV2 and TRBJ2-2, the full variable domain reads EPEVTQTPSHQVTQMGQEVILRCVPISNHLYFYWYRQILGQKVEFLVSFYNNEISEKSEIFDDQFSVERPDGSNFTLKIRSTKLEDSAMYFCASIVLNTGELFFGEGSRLTVL.

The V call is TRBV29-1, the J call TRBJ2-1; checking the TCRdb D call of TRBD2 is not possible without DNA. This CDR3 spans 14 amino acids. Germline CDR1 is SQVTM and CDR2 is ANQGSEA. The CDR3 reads CSASKRLVGNELFF.

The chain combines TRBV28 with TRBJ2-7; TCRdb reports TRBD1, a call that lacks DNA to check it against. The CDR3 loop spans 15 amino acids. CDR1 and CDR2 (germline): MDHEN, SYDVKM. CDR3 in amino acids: CASSSVQGRNYEQYF.